This T cell receptor (beta chain) was identified in a study of vaccination and CD4 T cells after COVID-19. The Oncomine TCR Beta short-read assay was applied to DNA of cultured CD4+ T cells. TCRdb re-called the PCR reads with MiXCR, one entry per CDR3 protein. Counted here are over 15,000 distinct CDR3 sequences, around four fifths occurring once; the ten biggest clones make up approximately 11%. A remark on this clonotype: Its cognate antigen is unknown.

V lost 3 bases, J lost 1 base, and 16 bases lay in between. CDR3 length: 16 amino acids. CDR1 and CDR2 from the germline V gene are SGHDT and YYEEEE. As to treatment: approximately 10-day PBMC culture with coronavirus spike peptide pools or control peptides (ViraFEST assay). Expansion of antigen-specific T cells with peptide pools by ViraFEST preceded sequencing of TCRs. Sequenced: CD4+ T cells from blood, cultured in vitro. The V gene is TRBV5-6, the J gene TRBJ1-1; D perhaps matches TRBD1 (5 bases). This clonotype was sampled from a human donor who had recovered from COVID-19. The CDR3 here is CASSWIREGKNTEAFF. CDR3 nucleotide sequence: TGTGCCAGCAGCTGGATCAGGGAAGGGAAGAACACTGAAGCTTTCTTT.